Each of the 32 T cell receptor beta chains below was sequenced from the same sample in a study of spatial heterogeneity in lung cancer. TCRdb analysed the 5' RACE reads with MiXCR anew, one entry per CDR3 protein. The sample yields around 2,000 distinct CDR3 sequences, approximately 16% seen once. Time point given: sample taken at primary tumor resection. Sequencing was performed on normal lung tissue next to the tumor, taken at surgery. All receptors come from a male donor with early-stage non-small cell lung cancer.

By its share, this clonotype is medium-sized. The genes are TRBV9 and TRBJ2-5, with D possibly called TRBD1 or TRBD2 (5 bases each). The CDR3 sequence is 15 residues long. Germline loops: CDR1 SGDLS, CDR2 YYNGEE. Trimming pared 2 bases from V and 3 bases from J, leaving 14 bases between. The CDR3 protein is CASSVSGTAEETQYF. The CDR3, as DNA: TGTGCCAGCAGCGTTTCCGGGACCGCTGAAGAGACCCAGTACTTC.

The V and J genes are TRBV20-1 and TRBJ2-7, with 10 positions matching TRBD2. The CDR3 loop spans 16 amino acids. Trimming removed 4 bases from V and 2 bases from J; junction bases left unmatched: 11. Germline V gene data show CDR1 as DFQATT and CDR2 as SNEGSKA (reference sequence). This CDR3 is CSAIDLASGRAYEQYF. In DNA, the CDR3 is TGCAGTGCTATAGATCTGGCTAGCGGGAGAGCCTACGAGCAGTACTTC.

The chain's CDR3 is CASSLLRDSSYEQYF. CDR3 nucleotide sequence: TGTGCCAGCAGTTTATTGCGGGACTCCTCCTACGAGCAGTACTTC. The chain combines TRBV28 with TRBJ2-7, with D perhaps matching TRBD2 (6 bases). The length of the CDR3 is 15 residues. The germline V gene encodes CDR1 MDHEN and CDR2 SYDVKM. Trimming removed 1 base from V and 0 bases from J, with 10 bases in between.

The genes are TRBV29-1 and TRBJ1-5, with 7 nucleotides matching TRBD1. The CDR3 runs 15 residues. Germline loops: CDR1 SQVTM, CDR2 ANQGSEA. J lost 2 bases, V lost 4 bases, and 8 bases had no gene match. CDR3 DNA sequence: TGCAGCGTTGCCGTATCCGGGACAGGCAATCAGCCCCAGCATTTT. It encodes CSVAVSGTGNQPQHF.

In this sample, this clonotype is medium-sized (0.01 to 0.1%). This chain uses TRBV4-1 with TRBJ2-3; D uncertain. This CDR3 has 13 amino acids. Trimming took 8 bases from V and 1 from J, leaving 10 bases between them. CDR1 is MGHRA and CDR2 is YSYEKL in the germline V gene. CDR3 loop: CASAPPGTDTQYF. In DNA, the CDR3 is TGCGCCAGCGCCCCCCCGGGCACAGATACGCAGTATTTT.

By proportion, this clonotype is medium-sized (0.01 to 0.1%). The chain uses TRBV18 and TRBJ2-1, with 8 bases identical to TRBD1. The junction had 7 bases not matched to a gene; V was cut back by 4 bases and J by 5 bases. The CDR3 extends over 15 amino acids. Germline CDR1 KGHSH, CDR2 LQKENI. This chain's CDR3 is CASSRGQGTNNEQFF. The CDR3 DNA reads TGTGCCAGCTCACGAGGACAGGGAACCAACAATGAGCAGTTCTTC. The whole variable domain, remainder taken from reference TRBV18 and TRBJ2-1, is NAGVMQNPRHLVRRRGQEARLRCSPMKGHSHVYWYRQLPEEGLKFMVYLQKENIIDESGMPKERFSAEFPKEGPSILRIQQVVRGDSAAYFCASSRGQGTNNEQFFGPGTRLTVL.

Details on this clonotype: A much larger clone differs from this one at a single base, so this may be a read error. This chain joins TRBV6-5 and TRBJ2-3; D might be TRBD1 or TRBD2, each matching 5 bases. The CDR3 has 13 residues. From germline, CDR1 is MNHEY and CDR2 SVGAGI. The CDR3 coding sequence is TGTACCAGCAGTTACGGGGCGTTAGATACGCAGTATTTT. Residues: CTSSYGALDTQYF.

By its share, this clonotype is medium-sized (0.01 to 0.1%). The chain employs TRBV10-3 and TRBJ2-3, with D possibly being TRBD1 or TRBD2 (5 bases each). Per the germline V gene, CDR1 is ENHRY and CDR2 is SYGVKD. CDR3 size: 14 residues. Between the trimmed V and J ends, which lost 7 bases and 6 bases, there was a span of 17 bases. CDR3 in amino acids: CAITPGGHGDTQYF. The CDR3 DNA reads TGTGCCATCACCCCTGGAGGACACGGGGATACGCAGTATTTT.

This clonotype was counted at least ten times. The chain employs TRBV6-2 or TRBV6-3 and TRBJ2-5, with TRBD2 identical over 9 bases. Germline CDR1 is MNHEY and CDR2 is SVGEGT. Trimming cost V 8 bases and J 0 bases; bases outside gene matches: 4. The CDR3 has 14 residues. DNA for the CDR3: TGTGCCAGCCTCAGCGGGAGGTACCAAGAGACCCAGTACTTC. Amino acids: CASLSGRYQETQYF.

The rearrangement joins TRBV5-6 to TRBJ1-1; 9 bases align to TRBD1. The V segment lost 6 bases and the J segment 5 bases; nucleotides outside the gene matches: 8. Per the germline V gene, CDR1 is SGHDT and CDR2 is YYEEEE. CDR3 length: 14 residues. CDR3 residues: CASKTGTGTTEAFF. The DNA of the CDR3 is TGTGCCAGCAAGACCGGGACAGGGACGACTGAAGCTTTCTTT.

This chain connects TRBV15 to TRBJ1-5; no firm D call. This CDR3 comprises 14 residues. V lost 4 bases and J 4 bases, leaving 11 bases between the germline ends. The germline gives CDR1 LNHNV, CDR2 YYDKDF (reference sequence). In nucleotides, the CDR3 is TGTGCCACCAGCACCCTTTCGGAGAATCAGCCCCAGCATTTT. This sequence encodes CATSTLSENQPQHF.

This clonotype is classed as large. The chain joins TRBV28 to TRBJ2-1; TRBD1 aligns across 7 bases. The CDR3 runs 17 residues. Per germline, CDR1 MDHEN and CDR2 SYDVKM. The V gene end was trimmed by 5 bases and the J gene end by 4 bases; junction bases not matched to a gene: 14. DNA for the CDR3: TGTGCCAGCAGTCCCCTCTCACAGGGGCCCTCTTACAATGAGCAGTTCTTC. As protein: CASSPLSQGPSYNEQFF.

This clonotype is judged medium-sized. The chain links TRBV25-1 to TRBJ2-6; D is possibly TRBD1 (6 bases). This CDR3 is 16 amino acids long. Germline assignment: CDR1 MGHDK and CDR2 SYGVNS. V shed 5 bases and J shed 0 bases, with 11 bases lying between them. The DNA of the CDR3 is TGTGCCAGCAGTAGGACAGCCCTCTCTGGGGCCAACGTCCTGACTTTC. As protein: CASSRTALSGANVLTF.

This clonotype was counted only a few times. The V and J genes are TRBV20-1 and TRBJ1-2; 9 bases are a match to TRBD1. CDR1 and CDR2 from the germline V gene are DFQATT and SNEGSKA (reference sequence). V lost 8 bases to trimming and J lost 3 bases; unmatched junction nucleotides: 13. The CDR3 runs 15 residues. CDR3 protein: CSLLHTGGADYGYTF. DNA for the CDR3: TGCAGTCTTTTACATACAGGGGGCGCGGACTATGGCTACACCTTC.

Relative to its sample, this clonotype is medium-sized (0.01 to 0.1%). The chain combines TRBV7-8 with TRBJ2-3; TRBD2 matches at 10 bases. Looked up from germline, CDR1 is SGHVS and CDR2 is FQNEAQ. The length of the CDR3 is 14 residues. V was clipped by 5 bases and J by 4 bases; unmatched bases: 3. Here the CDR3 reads CASSLLAGADTQYF. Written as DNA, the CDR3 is TGTGCCAGCAGCCTGCTAGCGGGAGCAGATACGCAGTATTTT.

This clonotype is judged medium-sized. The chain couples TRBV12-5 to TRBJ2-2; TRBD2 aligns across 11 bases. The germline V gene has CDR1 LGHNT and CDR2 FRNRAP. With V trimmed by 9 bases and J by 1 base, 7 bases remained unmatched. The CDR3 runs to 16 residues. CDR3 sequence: CASAKGLAGNTGELFF. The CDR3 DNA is TGTGCTAGCGCTAAAGGACTAGCGGGGAACACCGGGGAGCTGTTTTTT.

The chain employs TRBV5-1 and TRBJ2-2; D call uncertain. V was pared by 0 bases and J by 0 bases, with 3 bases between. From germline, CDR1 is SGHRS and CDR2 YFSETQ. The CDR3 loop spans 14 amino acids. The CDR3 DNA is TGCGCCAGCAGCTTGGTGGCGAACACCGGGGAGCTGTTTTTT. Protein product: CASSLVANTGELFF. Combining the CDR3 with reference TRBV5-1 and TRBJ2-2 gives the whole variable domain KAGVTQTPRYLIKTRGQQVTLSCSPISGHRSVSWYQQTPGQGLQFLFEYFSETQRNKGNFPGRFSGRQFSNSRSEMNVSTLELGDSALYLCASSLVANTGELFFGEGSRLTVL.

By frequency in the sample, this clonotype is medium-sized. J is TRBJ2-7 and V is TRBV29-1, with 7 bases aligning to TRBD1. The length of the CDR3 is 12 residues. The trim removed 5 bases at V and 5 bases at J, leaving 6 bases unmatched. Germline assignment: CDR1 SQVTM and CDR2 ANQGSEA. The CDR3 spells CSVSEGAHEQYF. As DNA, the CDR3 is TGCAGCGTTTCTGAGGGGGCCCACGAGCAGTACTTC.

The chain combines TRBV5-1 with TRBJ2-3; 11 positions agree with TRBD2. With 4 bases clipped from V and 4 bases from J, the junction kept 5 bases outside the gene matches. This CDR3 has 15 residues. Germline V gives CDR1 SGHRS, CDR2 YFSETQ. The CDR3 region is CASSPGLAGSDTQYF. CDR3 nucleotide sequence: TGCGCCAGCAGCCCTGGACTAGCGGGTTCAGATACGCAGTATTTT.

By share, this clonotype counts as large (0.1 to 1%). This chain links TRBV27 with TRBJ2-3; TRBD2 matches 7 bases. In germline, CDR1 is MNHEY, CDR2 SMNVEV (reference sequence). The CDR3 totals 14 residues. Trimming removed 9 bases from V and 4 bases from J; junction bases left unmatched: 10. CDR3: CASRSGGGADTQYF. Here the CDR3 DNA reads TGTGCCAGTAGGTCGGGGGGAGGGGCAGATACGCAGTATTTT.

Here the CDR3 reads CAISGLAGYEQYF. The CDR3 region has the DNA TGTGCCATCAGTGGACTAGCGGGTTACGAGCAGTACTTC. The V gene is TRBV10-3, the J gene TRBJ2-7; 10 bases map to TRBD2. V lost 4 bases and J lost 4; bases outside the gene matches: 1. Germline-derived CDR1 and CDR2 are ENHRY and SYGVKD. This CDR3 is 13 amino acids long.

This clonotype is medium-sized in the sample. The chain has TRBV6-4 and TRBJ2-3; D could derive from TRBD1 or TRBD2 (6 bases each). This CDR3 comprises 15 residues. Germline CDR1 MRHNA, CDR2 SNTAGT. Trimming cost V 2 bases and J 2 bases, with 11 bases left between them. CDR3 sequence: CASSDRGEATDTQYF. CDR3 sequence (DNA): TGTGCCAGCAGTGACAGGGGGGAGGCCACAGATACGCAGTATTTT.

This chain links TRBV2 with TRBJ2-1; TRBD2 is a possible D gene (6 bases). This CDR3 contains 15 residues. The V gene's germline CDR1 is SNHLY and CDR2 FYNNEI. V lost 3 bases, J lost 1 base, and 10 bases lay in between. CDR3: CASSDIGRSYNEQFF. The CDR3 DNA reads TGTGCCAGCAGTGATATAGGGAGGTCCTACAATGAGCAGTTCTTC.

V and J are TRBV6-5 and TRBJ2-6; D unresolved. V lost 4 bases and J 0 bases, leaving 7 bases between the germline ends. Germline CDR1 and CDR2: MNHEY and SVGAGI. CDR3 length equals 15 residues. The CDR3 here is CASSSSFSGANVLTF. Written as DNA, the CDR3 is TGTGCCAGCAGTTCCTCTTTCTCTGGGGCCAACGTCCTGACTTTC.

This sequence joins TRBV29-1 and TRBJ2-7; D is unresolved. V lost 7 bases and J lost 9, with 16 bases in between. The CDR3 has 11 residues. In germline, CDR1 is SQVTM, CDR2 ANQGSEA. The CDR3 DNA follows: TGCAGCGCCGCCGGATTAAATGGGCAGTACTTC. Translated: CSAAGLNGQYF.

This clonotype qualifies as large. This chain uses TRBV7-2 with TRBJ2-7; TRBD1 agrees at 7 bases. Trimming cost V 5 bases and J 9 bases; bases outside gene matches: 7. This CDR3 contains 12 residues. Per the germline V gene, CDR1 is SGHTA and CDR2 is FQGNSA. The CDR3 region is CASSPEGAGQYF. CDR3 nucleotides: TGTGCCAGCAGCCCAGAGGGGGCTGGGCAGTACTTC.

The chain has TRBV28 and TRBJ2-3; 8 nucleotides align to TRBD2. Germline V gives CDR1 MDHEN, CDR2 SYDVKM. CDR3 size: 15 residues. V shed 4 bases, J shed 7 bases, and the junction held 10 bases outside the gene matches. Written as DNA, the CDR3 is TGTGCCAGCAGTTCTGGGGCCCGGGGGGGCAATACGCAGTATTTT. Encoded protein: CASSSGARGGNTQYF.

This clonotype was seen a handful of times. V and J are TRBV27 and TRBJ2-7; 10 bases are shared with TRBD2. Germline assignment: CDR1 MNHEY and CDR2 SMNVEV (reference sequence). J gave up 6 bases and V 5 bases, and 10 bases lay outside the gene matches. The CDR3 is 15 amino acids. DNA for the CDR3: TGTGCCAGCAGTCCCAGAGGGACTAGCGAACGCGAGCAGTACTTC. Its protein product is CASSPRGTSEREQYF.

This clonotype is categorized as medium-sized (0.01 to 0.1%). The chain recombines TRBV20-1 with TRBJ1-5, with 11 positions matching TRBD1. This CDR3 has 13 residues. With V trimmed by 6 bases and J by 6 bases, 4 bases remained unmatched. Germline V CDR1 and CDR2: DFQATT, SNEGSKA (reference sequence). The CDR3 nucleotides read TGCAGTGCCGGCGGGACAGGGGGTCAGCCCCAGCATTTT. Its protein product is CSAGGTGGQPQHF.

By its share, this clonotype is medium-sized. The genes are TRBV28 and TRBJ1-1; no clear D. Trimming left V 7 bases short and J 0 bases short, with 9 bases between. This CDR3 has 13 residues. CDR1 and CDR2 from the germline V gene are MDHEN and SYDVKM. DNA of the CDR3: TGTGCCAGCATCCCTGTGATGAACACTGAAGCTTTCTTT. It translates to CASIPVMNTEAFF.

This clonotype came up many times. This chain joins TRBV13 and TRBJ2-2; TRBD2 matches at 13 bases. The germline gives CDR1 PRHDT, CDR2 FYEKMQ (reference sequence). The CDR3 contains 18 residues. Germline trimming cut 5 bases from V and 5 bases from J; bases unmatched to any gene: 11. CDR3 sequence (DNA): TGTGCCAGCAGCACCCTACTAGCGGGAGGGCGGCGGACCGGGGAGCTGTTTTTT. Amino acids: CASSTLLAGGRRTGELFF.

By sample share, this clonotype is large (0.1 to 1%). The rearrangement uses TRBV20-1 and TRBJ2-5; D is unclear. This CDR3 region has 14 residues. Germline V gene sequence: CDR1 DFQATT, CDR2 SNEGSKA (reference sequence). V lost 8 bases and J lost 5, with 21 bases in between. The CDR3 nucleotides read TGCAGTTCCCTCCCCCCAGGCCCCCGGGAGACCCAGTACTTC. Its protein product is CSSLPPGPRETQYF.